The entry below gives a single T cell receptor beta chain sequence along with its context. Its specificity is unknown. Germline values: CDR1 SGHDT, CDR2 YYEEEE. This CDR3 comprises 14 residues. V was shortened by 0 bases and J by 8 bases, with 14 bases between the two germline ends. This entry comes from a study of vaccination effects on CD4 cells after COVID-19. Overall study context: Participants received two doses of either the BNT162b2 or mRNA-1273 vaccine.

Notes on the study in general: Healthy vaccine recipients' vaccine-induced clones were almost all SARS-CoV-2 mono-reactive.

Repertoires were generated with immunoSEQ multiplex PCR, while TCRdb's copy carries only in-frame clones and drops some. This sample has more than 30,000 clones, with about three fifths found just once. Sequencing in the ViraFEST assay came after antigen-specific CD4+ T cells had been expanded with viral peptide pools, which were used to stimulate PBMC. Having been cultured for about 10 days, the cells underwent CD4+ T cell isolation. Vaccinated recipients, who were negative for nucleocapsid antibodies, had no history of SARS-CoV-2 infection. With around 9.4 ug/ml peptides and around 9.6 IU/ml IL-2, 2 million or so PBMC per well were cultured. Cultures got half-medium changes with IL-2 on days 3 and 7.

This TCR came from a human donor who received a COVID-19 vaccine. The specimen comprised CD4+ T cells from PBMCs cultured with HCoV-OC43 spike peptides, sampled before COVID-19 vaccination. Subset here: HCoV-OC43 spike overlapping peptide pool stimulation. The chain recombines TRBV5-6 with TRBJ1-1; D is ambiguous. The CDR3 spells CASSLVGNLREAFF. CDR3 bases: TGTGCCAGCAGCTTGGTGGGGAACCTAAGAGAAGCTTTCTTT.